Presented here are 25 T cell receptor beta chains from one specimen sequenced in a study of T cell responses to AZD1222 COVID-19 vaccine. Method: immunoSEQ multiplex PCR; TCRdb's copy keeps in-frame clones and lacks some. The table includes about 130,000 clones, 92% detected once. The source was peripheral blood, collected on day 0 of AZD1222 vaccination. Receptor source: an adult in good health.

CDR3 in amino acids: CASSLGYGEQYF. CDR3 DNA: TGTGCCAGCAGCTTAGGGTATGGCGAGCAGTACTTC. The rearrangement joins TRBV13 to TRBJ2-7, with D unresolved. V lost 0 bases and J lost 6, with 6 bases in between. Germline lookup yields CDR1 PRHDT and CDR2 FYEKMQ (reference sequence). This CDR3 spans 12 amino acids.

The gene calls are TRBV7-4 and TRBJ2-3, with 7 bases aligning to TRBD1. The CDR3 length is 15 residues. Germline V gene data show CDR1 as SGHVT and CDR2 as SQSDAQ. The trim removed 0 bases at V and 4 bases at J, leaving 4 bases unmatched. The CDR3 DNA sequence: TGTGCCAGCAGCTTAGCGGACAGGCTTGCAGATACGCAGTATTTT. Translating it yields CASSLADRLADTQYF.

This chain links TRBV4-1 with TRBJ2-3, with no clear D. V was cut by 1 base and J by 3 bases, with 17 bases left in between. Germline V CDR1 and CDR2: MGHRA, YSYEKL. The CDR3 length is 17 residues. Here the CDR3 reads CASSQGFDVGRTDTQYF. In DNA form, the CDR3 reads TGCGCCAGCAGCCAAGGGTTTGACGTCGGGCGGACAGATACGCAGTATTTT.

The chain carries TRBV6-4 and TRBJ1-5, with a possible D match to TRBD1 (5 bases). CDR1 MRHNA and CDR2 SNTAGT come from the germline V gene. The CDR3 covers 13 residues. The V gene lost 4 bases and the J gene lost 6 bases, with 10 bases spanning the gap. CDR3 coding DNA: TGTGCCAGCAGTGTCAGGGAGGGTCAGCCCCAGCATTTT. Encoded protein: CASSVREGQPQHF.

The genes are TRBV7-2 and TRBJ2-5; TRBD1 matches at 9 bases. The germline V gene encodes CDR1 SGHTA and CDR2 FQGNSA. The CDR3 is 13 amino acids. With V trimmed by 2 bases and J by 7 bases, 2 bases remained unmatched. The CDR3 region is CASSLMGQGTQYF. CDR3 DNA sequence: TGTGCCAGCAGCTTAATGGGACAGGGGACCCAGTACTTC.

This sequence joins TRBV4-2 and TRBJ2-5; maybe TRBD1 (5 bases). This CDR3 has 21 residues. V was shortened by 0 bases and J by 2 bases, with 28 bases between the two germline ends. Germline V gene data show CDR1 as LGHNA and CDR2 as YNFKEQ. The CDR3 region is CASSQDRLGRPDRKGQETQYF. The CDR3 region has the DNA TGTGCCAGCAGCCAAGATCGATTAGGGCGCCCCGATAGGAAGGGGCAAGAGACCCAGTACTTC.

The CDR3 DNA is TGCAGTGCTAGTACCGGGACAGGGACCTACGAGCAGTACTTC. Translated: CSASTGTGTYEQYF. This sequence joins TRBV20-1 and TRBJ2-7, with 9 positions matching TRBD1. Losses at the gene ends were 3 bases for V and 2 bases for J; bases not matched to a gene: 5. The germline V gene has CDR1 DFQATT and CDR2 SNEGSKA (reference sequence). The CDR3 has 14 residues.

The chain has TRBV7-8 and TRBJ1-5; 10 nucleotides match TRBD1. The CDR3 consists of 16 residues. Trimming at V came to 1 base and at J to 5 bases, leaving 5 bases not matched to a gene. Per germline, CDR1 SGHVS and CDR2 FQNEAQ. CDR3 bases: TGTGCCAGCAGCTTAGACAGGACAGGGGGTTATCAGCCCCAGCATTTT. Amino acid sequence: CASSLDRTGGYQPQHF. The entire variable domain, with the rest obtained from reference TRBV7-8 and TRBJ1-5, is as follows: GAGVSQSPRYKVAKRGQDVALRCDPISGHVSLFWYQQALGQGPEFLTYFQNEAQLDKSGLPSDRFFAERPEGSVSTLKIQRTQQEDSAVYLCASSLDRTGGYQPQHFGDGTRLSIL.

This clone showed up just a few times. This chain joins TRBV4-2 and TRBJ2-3; D gene unclear. Germline CDR1 LGHNA, CDR2 YNFKEQ. Between the trimmed V and J ends, which lost 0 bases and 2 bases, there was a span of 18 bases. The CDR3 spans 18 residues. CDR3: CASSQDRPRATYTDTQYF. DNA of the CDR3: TGTGCCAGCAGCCAAGATCGGCCTCGGGCCACCTACACAGATACGCAGTATTTT.

The chain has TRBV19 and TRBJ1-6; D is ambiguous. Germline V gene lookup returns CDR1 LNHDA and CDR2 SQIVND (reference sequence). The CDR3 has 13 amino acids. Trimming shortened V by 2 bases and J by 10 bases, and 9 bases separated the two germline ends. CDR3 amino acids: CASSIYGRSPLHF. DNA of the CDR3: TGTGCCAGTAGTATATACGGGCGGTCACCCCTCCACTTT. The complete variable domain, with remaining parts taken from reference TRBV19 and TRBJ1-6, reads DGGITQSPKYLFRKEGQNVTLSCEQNLNHDAMYWYRQDPGQGLRLIYYSQIVNDFQKGDIAEGYSVSREKKESFPLTVTSAQKNPTAFYLCASSIYGRSPLHFGNGTRLTVT.

The chain joins TRBV10-2 to TRBJ1-2, with 8 nucleotides matching TRBD1. The germline V gene encodes CDR1 WSHSY and CDR2 SAAADI. The V and J ends lost 6 bases and 4 bases, in that order; junction bases with no gene match: 4. The CDR3 loop spans 13 amino acids. CDR3 coding DNA: TGCGCCAGCAGCGAACAGGGGGTCTATGGCTACACCTTC. Protein sequence: CASSEQGVYGYTF.

The chain links TRBV5-4 to TRBJ2-1; no reliable D call. The CDR3 loop spans 12 amino acids. Germline V lookup: CDR1 SGHNT, CDR2 YYREEE (reference sequence). The germline V and J ends were trimmed by 4 bases and 3 bases, with 5 bases remaining between them. CDR3 sequence: CASSVYYNEQFF. As DNA, the CDR3 is TGTGCCAGCAGCGTATACTACAATGAGCAGTTCTTC.

This clone turned up a few times. This chain joins TRBV29-1 and TRBJ1-2; TRBD1 might be the D (5 bases). This CDR3 spans 14 amino acids. Germline CDR1 reads SQVTM; CDR2 reads ANQGSEA. Written as DNA, the CDR3 is TGCTCCGTTCAAGTAGGCAGGGAGTTGAGGGGCTACACCTTC. This translates into CSVQVGRELRGYTF.

This sequence joins TRBV2 and TRBJ2-5; TRBD2 matches 7 bases. The J segment lost 7 bases and the V segment lost 5 bases, leaving 10 bases of the junction unmatched. CDR3 size: 14 residues. Per the germline V gene, CDR1 is SNHLY and CDR2 is FYNNEI. The CDR3 spells CASSFGTPGGTQYF. The CDR3 coding sequence is TGTGCCAGCAGTTTCGGGACCCCGGGGGGGACCCAGTACTTC.

In this sample, this clone turned up once. The chain uses TRBV7-2 and TRBJ2-5; no reliable D call. V lost 3 bases and J lost 5, with 7 bases in between. The CDR3 is made up of 12 amino acids. CDR1 and CDR2 (germline): SGHTA, FQGNSA. CDR3 in amino acids: CASSLVGETQYF. The CDR3 bases are TGTGCCAGCAGCTTGGTTGGGGAGACCCAGTACTTC.

This chain links TRBV6-1 with TRBJ1-2, with no clear D. The CDR3 extends over 15 amino acids. CDR1 is MNHNS and CDR2 is SASEGT in the germline V gene. Trimming took off 3 bases at V and 3 bases at J, with 14 bases between the two ends. DNA for the CDR3: TGTGCCAGCAGTGAGGCCCACACAGCGGACTATGGCTACACCTTC. Amino acids: CASSEAHTADYGYTF.

The V call is TRBV3-1 (or the pseudogene TRBV3-2), the J call TRBJ1-4; a weak D match, TRBD1 (5 bases). The CDR3 consists of 15 residues. V lost 1 base and J lost 7, with 13 bases in between. Looked up from germline, CDR1 is LGHDT and CDR2 is YNNKEL (reference sequence). CDR3 DNA sequence: TGTGCCAGCAGCCAAGGATGGCAGGGCACTGAAAAACTGTTTTTT. Amino acids: CASSQGWQGTEKLFF.

V and J are TRBV10-1 and TRBJ2-2, with 8 bases fitting TRBD1. The V and J ends lost 6 bases and 6 bases, in that order; junction bases with no gene match: 12. The CDR3 contains 16 residues. The V gene's germline CDR1 is WNHNN and CDR2 SYGVQD (reference sequence). CDR3 nucleotide sequence: TGCGCCAGCAGACCCGACCCTGGACAGGGCCCCGGGGAGCTGTTTTTT. This encodes CASRPDPGQGPGELFF.

The V and J genes are TRBV7-2 and TRBJ1-1; D call uncertain. This CDR3 spans 13 amino acids. The germline CDR1 and CDR2 sequences are SGHTA and FQGNSA. V was shortened by 2 bases and J by 2 bases, with 6 bases between the two germline ends. CDR3: CASSLYGNTEAFF. The CDR3 DNA reads TGTGCCAGCAGCTTATATGGTAACACTGAAGCTTTCTTT.

This chain connects TRBV5-4 to TRBJ1-4, with TRBD1 identical over 9 bases. The J segment lost 3 bases and the V segment lost 4 bases, leaving 4 bases of the junction unmatched. The length of the CDR3 is 15 residues. Germline V gene sequence: CDR1 SGHNT, CDR2 YYREEE (reference sequence). DNA of the CDR3: TGTGCCAGCAGCGACAGGACAGGGGCTAATGAAAAACTGTTTTTT. Residues: CASSDRTGANEKLFF.

The CDR3 loop is CASSRDRGYEQYF. The CDR3 DNA follows: TGTGCCAGCAGCCGGGACAGGGGGTACGAGCAGTACTTC. J is TRBJ2-7 and V is TRBV5-6; 11 bases fit TRBD1. Germline CDR1 and CDR2: SGHDT and YYEEEE. This CDR3 is built from 13 residues. With V trimmed by 4 bases and J by 4 bases, 1 base remained unmatched.

This clone was picked up one time. This chain joins TRBV5-6 and TRBJ2-7; no firm D call. V was clipped by 4 bases and J by 0 bases, with 2 bases between them. The germline V gene encodes CDR1 SGHDT and CDR2 YYEEEE. The CDR3 is 11 amino acids. CDR3 region: CASSRSYEQYF. As DNA, the CDR3 is TGTGCCAGCAGCCGCTCCTACGAGCAGTACTTC.

The DNA of the CDR3 is TGTGCCAGCAGCCCGGTGGATACGCAGTATTTT. Amino acids: CASSPVDTQYF. The chain carries TRBV7-2 and TRBJ2-3; D gene uncertain. The CDR3 is made up of 11 amino acids. Germline V CDR1 and CDR2: SGHTA, FQGNSA. V was shortened by 5 bases and J by 6 bases, with 6 bases between the two germline ends. The full variable domain, its missing parts supplied by reference TRBV7-2 and TRBJ2-3, is GAGVSQSPSNKVTEKGKDVELRCDPISGHTALYWYRQSLGQGLEFLIYFQGNSAPDKSGLPSDRFSAERTGGSVSTLTIQRTQQEDSAVYLCASSPVDTQYFGPGTRLTVL.

The chain combines TRBV19 with TRBJ1-1; unclear D gene. This CDR3 comprises 14 residues. Germline V gene lookup returns CDR1 LNHDA and CDR2 SQIVND (reference sequence). Trimming took off 7 bases at V and 3 bases at J, with 15 bases between the two ends. In DNA form, the CDR3 reads TGTGCCAGTAATTTCGGGGTAGGAGACACTGAAGCTTTCTTT. Translating gives CASNFGVGDTEAFF.

The V call is TRBV2, the J call TRBJ2-1; D is unresolved. This CDR3 is built from 13 residues. Deletions cut 6 bases from V and 1 base from J, with 7 bases between. Per germline, CDR1 SNHLY and CDR2 FYNNEI. The DNA of the CDR3 is TGTGCCAGCAGGGATATGTCCTACAATGAGCAGTTCTTC. Translation: CASRDMSYNEQFF.